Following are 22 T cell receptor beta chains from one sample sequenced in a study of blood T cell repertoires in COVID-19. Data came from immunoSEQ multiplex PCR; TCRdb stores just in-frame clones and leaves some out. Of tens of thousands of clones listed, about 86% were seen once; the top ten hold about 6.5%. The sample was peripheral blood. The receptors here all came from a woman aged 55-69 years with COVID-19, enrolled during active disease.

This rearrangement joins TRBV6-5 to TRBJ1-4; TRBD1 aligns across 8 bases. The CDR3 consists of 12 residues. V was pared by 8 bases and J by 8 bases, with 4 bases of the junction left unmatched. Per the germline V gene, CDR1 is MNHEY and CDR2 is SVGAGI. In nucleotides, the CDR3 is TGTGCCAGCCGGACAGGGCGAGAAAAACTGTTTTTT. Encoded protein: CASRTGREKLFF.

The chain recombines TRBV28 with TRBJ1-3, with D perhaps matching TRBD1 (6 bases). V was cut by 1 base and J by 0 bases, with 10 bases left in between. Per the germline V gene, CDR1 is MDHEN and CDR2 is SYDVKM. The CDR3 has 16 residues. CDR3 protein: CASSLLLGHSGNTIYF. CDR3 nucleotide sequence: TGTGCCAGCAGTTTATTATTGGGACACTCTGGAAACACCATATATTTT.

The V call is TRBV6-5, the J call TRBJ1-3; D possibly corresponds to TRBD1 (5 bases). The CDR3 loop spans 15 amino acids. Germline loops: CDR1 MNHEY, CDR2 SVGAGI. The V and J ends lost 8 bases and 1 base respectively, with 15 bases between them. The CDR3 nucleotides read TGTGCCAGCCAGCCGCCTGGGGGGTCTGGAAACACCATATATTTT. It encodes CASQPPGGSGNTIYF.

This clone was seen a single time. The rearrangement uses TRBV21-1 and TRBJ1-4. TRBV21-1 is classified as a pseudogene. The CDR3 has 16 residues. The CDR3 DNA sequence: TGTGCCAGCAGCAAAGTTGGGTGGAGGGTTAATGAAAAACTGTTTTTT. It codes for CASSKVGWRVNEKLFF.

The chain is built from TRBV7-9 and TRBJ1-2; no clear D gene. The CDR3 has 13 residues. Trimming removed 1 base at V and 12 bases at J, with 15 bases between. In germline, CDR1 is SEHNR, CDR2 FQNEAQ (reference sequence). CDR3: CASSLGDGQPNTF. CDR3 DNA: TGTGCCAGCAGCTTAGGAGATGGGCAGCCGAACACCTTC.

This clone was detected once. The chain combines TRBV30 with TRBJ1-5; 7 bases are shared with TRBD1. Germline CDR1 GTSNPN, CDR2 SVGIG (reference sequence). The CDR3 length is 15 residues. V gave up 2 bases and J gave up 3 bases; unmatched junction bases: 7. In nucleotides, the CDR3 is TGTGCCTGGAGTCCTTGGGACAGCTACAATCAGCCCCAGCATTTT. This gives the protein CAWSPWDSYNQPQHF. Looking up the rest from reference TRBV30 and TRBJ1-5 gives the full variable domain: SQTIHQWPATLVQPVGSPLSLECTVEGTSNPNLYWYRQAAGRGLQLLFYSVGIGQISSEVPQNLSASRPQDRQFILSSKKLLLSDSGFYLCAWSPWDSYNQPQHFGDGTRLSIL.

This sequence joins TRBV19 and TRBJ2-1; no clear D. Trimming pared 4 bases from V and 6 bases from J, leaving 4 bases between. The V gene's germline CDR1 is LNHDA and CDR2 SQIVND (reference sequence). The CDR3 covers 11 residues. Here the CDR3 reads CASSTGNEQFF. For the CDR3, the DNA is TGTGCCAGTAGTACAGGCAATGAGCAGTTCTTC.

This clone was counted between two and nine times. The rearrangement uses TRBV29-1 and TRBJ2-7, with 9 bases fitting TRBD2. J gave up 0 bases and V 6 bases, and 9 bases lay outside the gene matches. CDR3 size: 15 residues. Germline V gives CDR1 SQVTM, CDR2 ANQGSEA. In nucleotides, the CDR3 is TGCAGCGTGAAGGGCGGGACTAGCAGCTCCTACGAGCAGTACTTC. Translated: CSVKGGTSSSYEQYF.

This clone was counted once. The CDR3 reads CATSVRASGASTDTQYF. CDR3 in DNA: TGTGCCACCAGCGTCCGAGCGTCCGGAGCTAGCACAGATACGCAGTATTTT. The chain couples TRBV15 to TRBJ2-3; D ambiguous. Trimming shortened V by 5 bases and J by 0 bases, and 18 bases separated the two germline ends. CDR1 and CDR2 from the germline V gene are LNHNV and YYDKDF (reference sequence). There are 17 residues in the CDR3.

CDR3 sequence reads: CASTPSGTSGSYEQYF. CDR3 coding DNA: TGTGCCAGCACTCCATCGGGGACTAGCGGATCCTACGAGCAGTACTTC. V usage is TRBV2 and J usage is TRBJ2-7; 11 nucleotides match TRBD2. This CDR3 region has 16 residues. The V and J ends lost 7 bases and 1 base, in that order; junction bases with no gene match: 9. CDR1 and CDR2 (germline): SNHLY, FYNNEI.

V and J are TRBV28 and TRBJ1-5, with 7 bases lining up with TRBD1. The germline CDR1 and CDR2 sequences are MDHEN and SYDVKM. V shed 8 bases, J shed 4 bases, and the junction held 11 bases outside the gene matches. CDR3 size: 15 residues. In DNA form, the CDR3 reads TGTGCCAGCCTTAACGCGGGGACAGCTAATCAGCCCCAGCATTTT. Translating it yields CASLNAGTANQPQHF.

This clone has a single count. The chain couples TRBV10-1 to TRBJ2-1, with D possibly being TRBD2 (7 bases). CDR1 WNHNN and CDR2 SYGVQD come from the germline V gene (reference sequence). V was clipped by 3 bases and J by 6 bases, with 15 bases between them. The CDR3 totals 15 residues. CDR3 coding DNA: TGCGCCAGCAGTGACCAAACGCGGGGGCTCAATGAGCAGTTCTTC. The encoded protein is CASSDQTRGLNEQFF.

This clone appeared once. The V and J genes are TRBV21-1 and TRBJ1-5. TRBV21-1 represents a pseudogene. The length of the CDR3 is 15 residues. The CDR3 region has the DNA TGTGCCAGCAGCAAGAGCAGGCGTTCGGGGCAGCCCCAGCATTTT. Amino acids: CASSKSRRSGQPQHF.

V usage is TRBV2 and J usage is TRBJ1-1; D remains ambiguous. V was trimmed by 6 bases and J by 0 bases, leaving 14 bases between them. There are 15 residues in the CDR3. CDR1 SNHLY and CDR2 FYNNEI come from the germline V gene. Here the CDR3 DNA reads TGTGCCAGCAGGAAGGGAGAGGCGATGAACACTGAAGCTTTCTTT. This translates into CASRKGEAMNTEAFF. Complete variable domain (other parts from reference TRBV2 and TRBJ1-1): EPEVTQTPSHQVTQMGQEVILRCVPISNHLYFYWYRQILGQKVEFLVSFYNNEISEKSEIFDDQFSVERPDGSNFTLKIRSTKLEDSAMYFCASRKGEAMNTEAFFGQGTRLTVV.

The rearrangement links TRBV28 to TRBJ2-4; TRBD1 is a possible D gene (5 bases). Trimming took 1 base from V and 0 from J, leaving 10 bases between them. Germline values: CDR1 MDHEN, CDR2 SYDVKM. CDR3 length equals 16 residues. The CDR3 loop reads CASSLSLGVAKNIQYF. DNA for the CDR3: TGTGCCAGCAGTTTATCCTTAGGGGTAGCCAAAAACATTCAGTACTTC.

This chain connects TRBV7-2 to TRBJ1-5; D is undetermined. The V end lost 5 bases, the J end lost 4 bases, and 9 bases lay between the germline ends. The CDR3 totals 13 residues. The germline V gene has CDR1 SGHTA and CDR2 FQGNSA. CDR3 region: CASSPSPNQPQHF. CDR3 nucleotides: TGTGCCAGCAGCCCTAGCCCTAATCAGCCCCAGCATTTT.

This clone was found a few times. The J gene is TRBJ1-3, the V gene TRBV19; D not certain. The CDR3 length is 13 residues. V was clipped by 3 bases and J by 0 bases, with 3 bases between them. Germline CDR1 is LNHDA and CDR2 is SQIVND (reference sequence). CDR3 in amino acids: CASSIISGNTIYF. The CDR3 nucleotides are TGTGCCAGTAGTATCATCTCTGGAAACACCATATATTTT.

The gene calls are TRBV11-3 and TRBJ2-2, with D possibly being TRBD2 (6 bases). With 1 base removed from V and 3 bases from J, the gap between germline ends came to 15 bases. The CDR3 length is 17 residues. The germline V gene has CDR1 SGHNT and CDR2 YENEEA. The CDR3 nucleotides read TGTGCCAGCAGCTTAGGCTCCGGGGGTCCTCACACCGGGGAGCTGTTTTTT. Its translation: CASSLGSGGPHTGELFF.

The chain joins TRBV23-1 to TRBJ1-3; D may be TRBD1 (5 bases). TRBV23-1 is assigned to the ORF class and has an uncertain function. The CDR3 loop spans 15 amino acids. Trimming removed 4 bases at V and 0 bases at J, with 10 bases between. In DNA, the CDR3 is TGCGCCAGCAGTCCGCGGGGCCCCTCTGGAAACACCATATATTTT. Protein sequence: CASSPRGPSGNTIYF.

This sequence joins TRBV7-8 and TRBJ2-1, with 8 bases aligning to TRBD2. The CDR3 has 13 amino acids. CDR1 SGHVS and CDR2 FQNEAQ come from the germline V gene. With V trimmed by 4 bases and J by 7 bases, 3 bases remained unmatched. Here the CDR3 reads CASSSGTRNEQFF. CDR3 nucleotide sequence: TGTGCCAGCAGCTCCGGGACTAGGAATGAGCAGTTCTTC.

The CDR3 region is CASSRDRNYGYTF. The CDR3 DNA reads as TGTGCCAGCAGCCGGGACAGGAACTATGGCTACACCTTC. V gene TRBV6-6 combines with J gene TRBJ1-2, with TRBD1 matching over 8 bases. This CDR3 has 13 amino acids. The V gene end was trimmed by 6 bases and the J gene end by 2 bases; junction bases not matched to a gene: 2. The germline V gene encodes CDR1 MNHNY and CDR2 SVGAGI (reference sequence).

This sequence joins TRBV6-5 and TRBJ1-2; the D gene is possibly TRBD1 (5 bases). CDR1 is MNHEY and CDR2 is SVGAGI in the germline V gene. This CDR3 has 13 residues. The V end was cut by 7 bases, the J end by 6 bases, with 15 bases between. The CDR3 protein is CASTSGRVDGYTF. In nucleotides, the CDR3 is TGTGCCAGCACTTCGGGCAGGGTCGATGGCTACACCTTC.